Each of the 28 T cell receptor beta chains below was sequenced from the same sample in a study of blood T cells in healthy people across ages. Sample-barcoded 5' priming and a J-beta primer mix drove a second PCR of roughly 6 to 12 cycles. TCRdb ran MiXCR on the 5' RACE reads and lists one entry per CDR3 protein. There are about 1.1 million distinct CDR3 sequences in the sample; 30% to 40% occur only once, and around 13% lies in the top ten. Material for sequencing was blood. These receptors were collected from a man younger than 35 in good health.

This clonotype was recorded a few times. V gene TRBV6-2 or TRBV6-3 combines with J gene TRBJ2-1; 10 bases map to TRBD1. V lost 2 bases to trimming and J lost 10 bases; unmatched junction nucleotides: 11. The CDR3 runs to 16 residues. Germline loops: CDR1 MNHEY, CDR2 SVGEGT. In nucleotides, the CDR3 is TGTGCCAGCAGTTACCCGGGGACAGGGGTTAGTGGCGAGCAGTTCTTC. It is translated as CASSYPGTGVSGEQFF.

The chain has TRBV20-1 and TRBJ2-4; 7 nucleotides agree with TRBD1. Gene TRBJ2-7 matches the end of the DNA better, so the J call may be wrong. Germline-derived CDR1 and CDR2 are DFQATT and SNEGSKA (reference sequence). The CDR3 length is 15 residues. CDR3 in amino acids: CSARDLQGTLYEQYF. CDR3 DNA: TGCAGTGCTAGAGACCTACAGGGGACCCTCTACGAGCAGTACTTC.

This clonotype was counted only a few times. The chain uses TRBV18 and TRBJ1-2; possibly TRBD1 for D (6 bases). CDR3 length: 15 residues. The V and J ends lost 5 bases and 8 bases respectively, with 21 bases between them. Germline lookup yields CDR1 KGHSH and CDR2 LQKENI. The CDR3: CASSVRSGDEDGYTF. The CDR3 DNA is TGTGCCAGCTCAGTTAGGTCAGGGGATGAGGACGGCTACACCTTC.

The gene calls are TRBV2 and TRBJ1-1; D gene uncertain. V was shortened by 0 bases and J by 11 bases, with 7 bases between the two germline ends. The CDR3 spans 11 residues. Germline CDR1 and CDR2: SNHLY and FYNNEI. CDR3 sequence (DNA): TGTGCCAGCAGTGAAGCCAGCCACGCTTTCTTT. It translates to CASSEASHAFF. The complete variable domain, with remaining parts taken from reference TRBV2 and TRBJ1-1, reads EPEVTQTPSHQVTQMGQEVILRCVPISNHLYFYWYRQILGQKVEFLVSFYNNEISEKSEIFDDQFSVERPDGSNFTLKIRSTKLEDSAMYFCASSEASHAFFGQGTRLTVV.

This clonotype has at least ten counts. The chain joins TRBV10-3 to TRBJ2-2; either TRBD1 or TRBD2 may fit D (6 bases each). Germline CDR1 reads ENHRY; CDR2 reads SYGVKD. The CDR3 extends over 17 amino acids. V lost 3 bases and J 1 base, leaving 15 bases between the germline ends. As DNA, the CDR3 is TGTGCCATCAGTGAAGGGGGGCTAGCCCTGAACACCGGGGAGCTGTTTTTT. Translation: CAISEGGLALNTGELFF.

This clonotype was seen only once. The rearrangement uses TRBV4-2 and TRBJ2-1; D unresolved. Judging by the DNA end, TRBJ2-7 fits better; the J call may be wrong. Germline CDR1 is LGHNA and CDR2 is YNFKEQ. The CDR3 consists of 15 residues. The CDR3 sequence is CASSHQRASYNEQYF. The CDR3 DNA follows: TGTGCCAGCAGCCATCAAAGGGCCTCCTACAATGAGCAGTACTTC.

There are a few counts of this clonotype. V and J are TRBV4-3 and TRBJ2-7; a weak D match, TRBD1 (6 bases). Germline V gene lookup returns CDR1 LGHNA and CDR2 YSLEER. Trimming stripped 3 bases from V and 1 base from J, with 13 bases between. The CDR3 runs to 15 residues. The CDR3 sequence is CASSQQQGPSYEQYF. For the CDR3, the DNA is TGCGCCAGCAGCCAGCAACAGGGACCTTCCTACGAGCAGTACTTC.

The chain combines TRBV7-8 with TRBJ2-5, with 7 bases fitting TRBD1. Gene TRBJ2-7 matches the end of the DNA better, so the J call may be wrong. CDR3 length equals 14 residues. Germline lookup yields CDR1 SGHVS and CDR2 FQNEAQ. The CDR3 sequence is CASSFETGSFEQYF. DNA of the CDR3: TGTGCCAGCAGCTTCGAGACAGGGTCGTTCGAGCAGTACTTC.

The genes are TRBV27 and TRBJ1-2; D uncertain. The ends were cut back, 5 bases at V and 0 bases at J, with 16 bases in the middle. There are 16 residues in the CDR3. Looked up from germline, CDR1 is MNHEY and CDR2 is SMNVEV (reference sequence). CDR3 protein: CASSPGRTLPNYGYTF. The CDR3 coding sequence is TGTGCCAGCAGTCCCGGACGGACCCTACCTAACTATGGCTACACCTTC.

The rearrangement links TRBV15 to TRBJ2-7; the D gene could be TRBD1 or TRBD2 (5 bases each). Trimming took 5 bases from V and 2 from J, leaving 13 bases between them. Germline loops: CDR1 LNHNV, CDR2 YYDKDF (reference sequence). CDR3 length: 14 residues. CDR3 loop: CATSGRGVTYEQYF. For the CDR3, the DNA is TGTGCCACCAGCGGAAGAGGGGTTACCTACGAGCAGTACTTC.

This clonotype was detected a few times. The chain is built from TRBV20-1 and TRBJ2-5; D is perhaps TRBD2 (6 bases). V gave up 1 base and J gave up 3 bases, with 9 bases separating them. Germline V CDR1 and CDR2: DFQATT, SNEGSKA (reference sequence). CDR3 length equals 13 residues. The CDR3 DNA follows: TGCAGTGCTAGAGGACTAGACAAAGAGACCCAGTACTTC. Translated, it gives CSARGLDKETQYF.

A note on this clonotype: Being one base from a much bigger clone, this may be a read error. V usage is TRBV4-2 and J usage is TRBJ1-2; D not certain. CDR3 size: 16 residues. Per germline, CDR1 LGHNA and CDR2 YNFKEQ. CDR3 in amino acids: CASGQDLNSRDYGYTF. The CDR3 region has the DNA TGTGCCAGCGGCCAAGATCTCAATTCGCGGGACTATGGCTACACCTTC.

The chain combines TRBV4-3 with TRBJ2-3; 11 nucleotides match TRBD2. The V gene's germline CDR1 is LGHNA and CDR2 YSLEER. CDR3 length: 16 amino acids. The ends lost 2 bases at V and 5 bases at J; junction bases unmatched: 6. Here the CDR3 reads CASSQMTSGVGDTQYF. CDR3 coding DNA: TGCGCCAGCAGCCAAATGACTAGCGGGGTGGGAGATACGCAGTATTTT.

The genes are TRBV29-1 and TRBJ2-3, with 7 nucleotides matching TRBD2. This CDR3 region has 13 residues. Germline V gives CDR1 SQVTM, CDR2 ANQGSEA. The V and J ends lost 4 bases and 0 bases, in that order; junction bases with no gene match: 1. The CDR3 loop is CSVARGSTDTQYF. The CDR3 region has the DNA TGCAGCGTTGCGCGGGGGAGCACAGATACGCAGTATTTT.

The CDR3 sequence is CASSGNRALAGELFF. The CDR3 DNA sequence: TGTGCCAGCAGTGGGAACAGGGCTTTGGCCGGGGAGCTGTTTTTT. The V and J genes are TRBV2 and TRBJ2-2; D perhaps matches TRBD1 (6 bases). The CDR3 has 15 residues. V lost 4 bases to trimming and J lost 6 bases, with 15 bases between them. Germline V CDR1 and CDR2: SNHLY, FYNNEI.

Comment on this clonotype: One end of the junction fails to match germline, which may point to a read error. The gene calls are TRBV20-1 and TRBJ1-6; no definite D call. This CDR3 has 15 amino acids. The germline CDR1 and CDR2 sequences are DFQATT and SNEGSKA (reference sequence). CDR3 in DNA: TGCGGTGCTAGGGAGCAGAGCTCCTATAATTCACCCCTCCACTTT. This sequence encodes CGAREQSSYNSPLHF.

V usage is TRBV7-2 and J usage is TRBJ2-5, with 9 bases aligning to TRBD1. Judging by the DNA end, TRBJ2-7 fits better; the J call may be wrong. This CDR3 contains 15 residues. Germline V CDR1 and CDR2: SGHTA, FQGNSA. The CDR3, as DNA: TGTGCCAGCAGCCCCACAGGGGGCTGGTTTTCCGAGCAGTACTTC. Protein product: CASSPTGGWFSEQYF.

This clonotype turned up a few times. The chain is built from TRBV20-1 and TRBJ1-4; 11 bases are shared with TRBD1. In germline, CDR1 is DFQATT, CDR2 SNEGSKA (reference sequence). This CDR3 contains 16 residues. Unmatched junction bases numbered 13, after V lost 5 bases and J lost 8 bases. The CDR3 DNA reads as TGCAGTGCTCTCCTAACTCCGGGACAGGGGGACGAAAAACTGTTTTTT. Translation gives CSALLTPGQGDEKLFF.

This clonotype was picked up a small number of times. V and J are TRBV9 and TRBJ2-3, with unresolved D. CDR1 and CDR2 from the germline V gene are SGDLS and YYNGEE. This CDR3 is built from 17 residues. The V end was cut by 6 bases, the J end by 6 bases, with 26 bases between. CDR3 DNA sequence: TGTGCCAGCACCCTTCTTCCGAGTGGCGCTGAGATGGATACGCAGTATTTT. Translation gives CASTLLPSGAEMDTQYF.

V gene TRBV14 combines with J gene TRBJ2-3; possibly TRBD1 for D (5 bases). Trimming removed 1 base at V and 6 bases at J, with 20 bases between. Germline V lookup: CDR1 SGHDN, CDR2 FVKESK. The CDR3 spans 17 residues. This CDR3 reads CASSQGYRLPQTDTQYF. The CDR3 nucleotides are TGTGCCAGCAGCCAAGGGTACAGGCTCCCACAAACTGATACGCAGTATTTT.

The rearrangement links TRBV12-3 or TRBV12-4 to TRBJ2-5, with 8 bases fitting TRBD1. The trim removed 6 bases at V and 5 bases at J, leaving 8 bases unmatched. The CDR3 spans 14 residues. The CDR3 loop reads CASSRTGTGETQYF. The DNA of the CDR3 is TGTGCCAGCAGCCGAACCGGGACAGGCGAGACCCAGTACTTC.

Worth noting for this clonotype: One junction end disagrees with the germline gene, perhaps due to a read error. V is TRBV12-3 or TRBV12-4 and J is TRBJ2-3; 10 bases fit TRBD2. This CDR3 comprises 18 residues. CDR3 protein: CANSSQTRLAGVGDTQYF. The DNA of the CDR3 is TGTGCCAACAGTTCCCAGACCCGGCTAGCGGGGGTAGGGGATACGCAGTATTTT.

The gene calls are TRBV7-7 and TRBJ2-2; 10 nucleotides align to TRBD2. Germline assignment: CDR1 SSHAT and CDR2 FNYEAQ (reference sequence). This CDR3 contains 17 residues. The trim removed 5 bases at V and 1 base at J, leaving 7 bases unmatched. The CDR3 loop reads CASSPFTSGVNTGELFF. CDR3 nucleotide sequence: TGTGCCAGCAGCCCATTTACTAGCGGGGTGAACACCGGGGAGCTGTTTTTT.

The V call is TRBV14, the J call TRBJ2-1; 12 nucleotides match TRBD2. V trimming: 6 bases; J trimming: 7 bases; junction bases outside the gene matches: 10. The germline CDR1 and CDR2 sequences are SGHDN and FVKESK. This CDR3 spans 16 amino acids. CDR3 in amino acids: CASSSRTSGVWNEQFF. The DNA of the CDR3 is TGTGCCAGCAGTTCCCGGACTAGCGGGGTGTGGAATGAGCAGTTCTTC. Variable domain in full (rest from reference TRBV14 and TRBJ2-1): EAGVTQFPSHSVIEKGQTVTLRCDPISGHDNLYWYRRVMGKEIKFLLHFVKESKQDESGMPNNRFLAERTGGTYSTLKVQPAELEDSGVYFCASSSRTSGVWNEQFFGPGTRLTVL.

The chain carries TRBV28 and TRBJ1-5, with 7 bases aligning to TRBD1. Germline V CDR1 and CDR2: MDHEN, SYDVKM. Trimming took 8 bases from V and 6 from J; bases not matched to a gene: 10. The CDR3 covers 14 residues. CDR3 sequence reads: CASVEGQPGQPQHF. CDR3 in DNA: TGTGCCAGCGTAGAGGGACAGCCGGGTCAGCCCCAGCATTTT.

The CDR3 DNA reads as TGCAGTGCTAGAGACCGGACAGGTATCAAGGAGCAGTTCTTC. It codes for CSARDRTGIKEQFF. V is TRBV20-1 and J is TRBJ2-1, with TRBD1 identical over 7 bases. The CDR3 consists of 14 residues. The germline V gene encodes CDR1 DFQATT and CDR2 SNEGSKA (reference sequence). V gave up 0 bases and J gave up 10 bases; unmatched junction bases: 9.

This clonotype appeared once. The chain carries TRBV6-2 or TRBV6-3 and TRBJ1-2; D is unresolved. The germline CDR1 and CDR2 sequences are MNHEY and SVGEGT. This CDR3 is 15 amino acids long. Trimming removed 5 bases from V and 0 bases from J, with 13 bases in between. The CDR3 DNA reads as TGTGCCAGCAGTGGCTTCATGGCGACTAACTATGGCTACACCTTC. It translates to CASSGFMATNYGYTF.

This clonotype was counted only a few times. The CDR3: CSAGTDANYGYTF. DNA of the CDR3: TGCAGTGCCGGGACAGACGCTAACTATGGCTACACCTTC. V and J are TRBV20-1 and TRBJ1-2; 7 positions match TRBD1. Trimming cost V 6 bases and J 0 bases; bases outside gene matches: 4. This CDR3 has 13 amino acids. Germline CDR1 and CDR2: DFQATT and SNEGSKA (reference sequence).